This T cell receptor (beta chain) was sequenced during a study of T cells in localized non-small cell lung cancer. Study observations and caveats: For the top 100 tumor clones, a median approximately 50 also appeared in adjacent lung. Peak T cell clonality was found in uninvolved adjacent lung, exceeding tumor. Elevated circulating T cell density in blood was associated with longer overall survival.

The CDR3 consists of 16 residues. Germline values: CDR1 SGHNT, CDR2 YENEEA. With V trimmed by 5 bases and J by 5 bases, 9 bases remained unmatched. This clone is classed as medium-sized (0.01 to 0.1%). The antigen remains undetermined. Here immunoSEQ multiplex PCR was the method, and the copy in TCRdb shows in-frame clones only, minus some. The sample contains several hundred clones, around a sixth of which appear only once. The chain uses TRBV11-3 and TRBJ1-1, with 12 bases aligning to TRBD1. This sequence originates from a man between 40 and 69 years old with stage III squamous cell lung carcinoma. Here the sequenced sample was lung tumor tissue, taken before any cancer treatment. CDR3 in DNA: TGTGCCAGCAGCCGTTCCGGGACAGGGGGCGGGACTGAAGCTTTCTTT. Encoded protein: CASSRSGTGGGTEAFF. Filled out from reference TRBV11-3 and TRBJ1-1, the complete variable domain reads EAGVVQSPRYKIIEKKQPVAFWCNPISGHNTLYWYLQNLGQGPELLIRYENEEAVDDSQLPKDRFSAERLKGVDSTLKIQPAELGDSAVYLCASSRSGTGGGTEAFFGQGTRLTVV.